The clone carrying this T cell receptor beta chain was found many times. Its antigen is not identified. The time point: blood 2 weeks post-SBRT. Treatment indicated: 15 Gy SBRT to primary tumor, nephrectomy 4 weeks later. Blood was sampled at baseline, 2 weeks and 4 weeks after SBRT. This renal cell carcinoma was of the clear cell type. V was clipped by 5 bases and J by 6 bases, with 11 bases between them. The CDR3 is 12 amino acids. CDR1 and CDR2 from the germline V gene are SNHLY and FYNNEI. The sample belongs to a study of radiation and T cells in renal cell carcinoma. Background on the study: Nephrectomy followed 15 Gy stereotactic body radiation by 4 weeks. Study outcomes and limitations: In blood, top tumor clones expanded by 2 weeks, shrinking by 4.

Using immunoSEQ multiplex PCR, the repertoire was profiled, and TCRdb retains in-frame clones only, with some absent. This sample has around 60,000 clones; around 77% occur once, and the top ten carry roughly 6.1%. Sample: blood, taken from a patient whose treatment included radiotherapy and nephrectomy. The receptor was isolated from a man aged 55 to 70 with renal cell carcinoma. The chain employs TRBV2 and TRBJ2-7, with D tentatively TRBD1 (5 bases). CDR3 sequence reads: CASSPTGREQYV. For the CDR3, the DNA is TGTGCCAGCAGTCCAACAGGACGCGAGCAGTACGTC.